A selection of T cell receptor beta chains follows, all from one sample in a study of blood T cell repertoires in COVID-19. Only in-frame clones appear in the TCRdb table, and some are missing; sequencing was by immunoSEQ multiplex PCR. The table records 240,000 or so clones, approximately 80% of them present only once. Sequenced: peripheral blood. The receptors stem from a woman over 75 with COVID-19, enrolled during active disease. Both conserved end residues are part of each CDR3. Fields, in order: V gene, clone size, J gene, CDR3 protein. Where a row states a size, it is once, few, many or the class of an expanded clone; other rows omit it.

>TRBV7-6|.|TRBJ1-6
CASSAGQKNSPLHF
>TRBV15|.|TRBJ2-2
CATSRGQGVTGELFF
>TRBV28|.|TRBJ1-2
CASYPQAPPTF
>TRBV4-1|.|TRBJ1-2
CASSLVGGHKNYGYTF
>TRBV5-1|.|TRBJ2-1
CASSAVAGGNYNEQFF
>TRBV3-1/TRBV3-2|.|TRBJ1-5
CASSQAGLGSNQPQHF
>TRBV28|.|TRBJ2-4
CASSLFPSGTTKNIQYF
>TRBV5-6|once|TRBJ1-3
CASSLRGSGNTIYF
>TRBV19|.|TRBJ2-5
CASSIRTSGIETQYF
>TRBV6-6|.|TRBJ1-1
CASGRGPLEAFF
>TRBV10-1|medium-sized|TRBJ2-1
CASSEQREDNEQFF
>TRBV5-5|.|TRBJ1-5
CASSSRGEPGSNQPQHF
>TRBV30|.|TRBJ2-2
CAWSVRDRDTGELFF
>TRBV6-5|.|TRBJ2-3
CASIPRWGADTQYF
>TRBV10-1|.|TRBJ1-2
CASSETDEGYGYTF
>TRBV6-5|.|TRBJ1-5
CASSQGSAINQPQHF
>TRBV27|.|TRBJ2-3
CASSLTLRAIDTDTQYF
>TRBV7-3|.|TRBJ2-3
CASSLNAGALTDTQYF
>TRBV27|.|TRBJ2-1
CASSLPGTALNEQFF
>TRBV5-1|.|TRBJ2-5
CASRSQIIKETQYF
>TRBV30|.|TRBJ1-1
CAWSRSTEAFF
>TRBV2|.|TRBJ1-5
CASLGSFNQPQHF
>TRBV5-1|.|TRBJ1-2
CASSSPTGNGYTF